The TCR beta chain under discussion was sequenced for a study of CD8 T cells in ankylosing spondylitis. Study conclusions and caveats: Disease-linked clones proved CD8+ and comparatively uncommon in peripheral blood. Before this, some motif variants had been reported in reactive arthritis synovial fluid and blood. Ankylosing spondylitis blood appeared to be characterized by a TCR beta motif of under 10 highly homologous variants.

Libraries for TCR beta were made by quantitative 5'-RACE with molecular barcodes. One entry per CDR3 protein, called by TCRdb with MiXCR from the 5' RACE reads. There are 200,000 or so distinct CDR3 sequences in the sample; 10% to 15% occur only once, and about 11% lies in the top ten. This clonotype was seen ten or more times. Its antigen remains unknown. This sequence was found in a female donor with ankylosing spondylitis or in good health (not recorded which). The sample was blood, either unsorted or a sorted T cell fraction (not recorded which).

CDR3 nucleotides: TGCGCCAGCAGCTTGAGGGCGGAGAATGAGCAGTTCTTC. Its protein is CASSLRAENEQFF. The chain is built from TRBV5-1 and TRBJ2-1; D unclear. Germline assignment: CDR1 SGHRS and CDR2 YFSETQ. The CDR3 totals 13 residues. Deletions cut 1 base from V and 7 bases from J, with 9 bases between.